This T cell receptor (beta chain) was identified during a study of shared clonotypes between healthy human individuals. Study overall: The study enrolled a couple of women and a few men aged 18 to 49.

Study outcomes and limitations: Clonotypes which were not shared had lower generation probabilities than clonotypes that all four donors shared.

There are 14 residues in the CDR3. CDR1 MNHEY and CDR2 SMNVEV come from the germline V gene (reference sequence). V lost 3 bases, J lost 8 bases, and 7 bases stayed unmatched. Comments on this clone: Antigen unknown.

Each cell subset's genomic DNA was divided evenly among several immunoSEQ plates. Profiled with immunoSEQ multiplex PCR; TCRdb holds only in-frame clones, not every one. Seen here are about 2.1 million clones, 93% observed once, and the top ten hold more than 1.5%. Naive-designated CD8 cells lacked CD45RO, were positively enriched for CCR7, and omitted terminally differentiated effector memory CD45RA+ cells. Caucasian adults living in Nashville, Tennessee, provided all samples. Sequencing was carried out using naive CD8+ T cells from PBMCs. The receptor was derived from a man younger than 35 in good health. Some clones in this sample may be carry-over from other donors' samples. V and J are TRBV27 and TRBJ1-2, with 9 bases that match TRBD1. CDR3 protein: CASSFQQGAGGYTF. The CDR3 DNA reads TGTGCCAGCAGTTTCCAACAGGGGGCAGGGGGCTACACCTTC.